These 28 T cell receptor beta chains share one sample of origin, sequenced in a study of T cell repertoires in cytomegalovirus infection. TCRdb re-analysed the reads in MiXCR, keeping a single row per CDR3 protein. The repertoire holds under 150,000 distinct CDR3 sequences, with around 30% as singletons. Their cognate antigens are unknown. The specimen was CD8+ T cells from cultured PBMCs, collected from culture after CMV antigen stimulation. These receptors were obtained from a human donor in good health (CMV status not recorded). Some clones in this sample may be carry-over from other donors' samples.

The chain has TRBV6-5 and TRBJ1-5; possible D gene TRBD1, 6 bases. Trimming removed 5 bases at V and 9 bases at J, with 20 bases between. This CDR3 comprises 15 residues. Per the germline V gene, CDR1 is MNHEY and CDR2 is SVGAGI. In nucleotides, the CDR3 is TGTGCCAGCAGTCCCGCCAGGGGTTCTAGTCGGCCCCAGCATTTT. It translates to CASSPARGSSRPQHF.

The chain carries TRBV28 and TRBJ1-1; tentatively, D is TRBD1 (5 bases). Germline V gene sequence: CDR1 MDHEN, CDR2 SYDVKM. This CDR3 comprises 12 residues. Trimming cost V 5 bases and J 6 bases, with 10 bases left between them. The CDR3: CASSRQSPEAFF. The DNA of the CDR3 is TGTGCCAGCAGTCGACAGAGCCCTGAAGCTTTCTTT.

This clonotype was counted between two and nine times. V gene TRBV7-8 combines with J gene TRBJ2-5; D uncertain. Trimming left V 4 bases short and J 1 base short, with 16 bases between. Germline CDR1 reads SGHVS; CDR2 reads FQNEAQ. This CDR3 comprises 16 residues. CDR3 nucleotide sequence: TGTGCCAGCAGCTCAGATCCCAGGCAGGCCCAAGAGACCCAGTACTTC. Its protein is CASSSDPRQAQETQYF. The variable domain in full, completed from reference TRBV7-8 and TRBJ2-5, reads GAGVSQSPRYKVAKRGQDVALRCDPISGHVSLFWYQQALGQGPEFLTYFQNEAQLDKSGLPSDRFFAERPEGSVSTLKIQRTQQEDSAVYLCASSSDPRQAQETQYFGPGTRLLVL.

The chain couples TRBV19 to TRBJ2-1; no reliable D call. The CDR3 covers 13 residues. Per the germline V gene, CDR1 is LNHDA and CDR2 is SQIVND (reference sequence). The V and J ends lost 7 bases and 0 bases respectively, with 7 bases between them. DNA of the CDR3: TGTGCCAGTACAGTGAGCTCCTACAATGAGCAGTTCTTC. This sequence encodes CASTVSSYNEQFF.

This clonotype is a singleton in its sample. Being one base from a much bigger clone, this may be a read error. The chain uses TRBV7-2 and TRBJ1-6; D perhaps matches TRBD1 (6 bases). CDR3 size: 16 residues. Per germline, CDR1 SGHTA and CDR2 FQGNSA. Trimming pared 4 bases from V and 6 bases from J, leaving 16 bases between. The CDR3 sequence: CASSCSSDSLNSPLHF. The CDR3 nucleotides read TGTGCCAGCAGCTGCTCATCGGACAGCCTTAATTCACCCCTCCACTTT.

This clonotype turned up a few times. J is TRBJ2-1 and V is TRBV14, with D maybe TRBD2 (6 bases). The CDR3 has 16 amino acids. Germline values: CDR1 SGHDN, CDR2 FVKESK. Trimming stripped 1 base from V and 1 base from J, with 11 bases between. The CDR3 bases are TGTGCCAGCAGCCAAGGAGCCGGGAGTTCCTACAATGAGCAGTTCTTC. Residues: CASSQGAGSSYNEQFF.

This clonotype was detected many times. The V call is TRBV6-1, the J call TRBJ2-6, with D possibly called TRBD1 or TRBD2 (5 bases each). The V gene lost 1 base and the J gene lost 4 bases, with 14 bases spanning the gap. There are 17 residues in the CDR3. Germline V gene lookup returns CDR1 MNHNS and CDR2 SASEGT. CDR3 coding DNA: TGTGCCAGCAGTGAAGGGTTTTGGGGGTCCGGGGCCAACGTCCTGACTTTC. Protein sequence: CASSEGFWGSGANVLTF.

This rearrangement joins TRBV5-4 to TRBJ1-4; maybe TRBD1 (5 bases). Trimming took off 4 bases at V and 5 bases at J, with 12 bases between the two ends. CDR3 size: 14 residues. Germline V gene sequence: CDR1 SGHNT, CDR2 YYREEE (reference sequence). The CDR3 spells CASSADTPNEKLFF. The CDR3 DNA sequence: TGTGCCAGCAGCGCGGACACACCGAATGAAAAACTGTTTTTT.

This chain connects TRBV20-1 to TRBJ2-1; 11 nucleotides agree with TRBD2. Germline V gene data show CDR1 as DFQATT and CDR2 as SNEGSKA (reference sequence). This CDR3 is built from 16 residues. V lost 5 bases, J lost 0 bases, and 6 bases stayed unmatched. The CDR3 spells CSAHHLAGGSYNEQFF. DNA of the CDR3: TGCAGTGCTCACCACCTAGCGGGGGGCTCCTACAATGAGCAGTTCTTC.

V is TRBV20-1 and J is TRBJ1-2; 9 bases fit TRBD1. The CDR3 consists of 15 residues. Germline V lookup: CDR1 DFQATT, CDR2 SNEGSKA (reference sequence). Unmatched junction bases numbered 2, after V lost 0 bases and J lost 0 bases. The CDR3 loop is CSARDWDRANYGYTF. The CDR3 DNA is TGCAGTGCTAGAGATTGGGACAGGGCTAACTATGGCTACACCTTC.

There are many counts of this clonotype. This rearrangement joins TRBV19 to TRBJ1-1, with 11 bases that match TRBD1. In germline, CDR1 is LNHDA, CDR2 SQIVND (reference sequence). V shed 6 bases and J 1 base; nucleotides not matched to a gene: 10. The CDR3 sequence is 17 residues long. CDR3 amino acids: CASRTGQGAQKNTEAFF. The CDR3 nucleotides are TGTGCCAGTAGGACCGGACAGGGGGCTCAGAAGAACACTGAAGCTTTCTTT.

There are a few counts of this clonotype. The rearrangement links TRBV5-1 to TRBJ2-2, with D uncertain. CDR3 length equals 12 residues. CDR1 is SGHRS and CDR2 is YFSETQ in the germline V gene. V lost 7 bases and J 7 bases, leaving 11 bases between the germline ends. The CDR3 nucleotides are TGCGCCAGCGGGCCAGAGTACGGGGAGCTGTTTTTT. Its protein is CASGPEYGELFF.

This clonotype showed up just a few times. V usage is TRBV7-9 and J usage is TRBJ2-1, with a possible D match to TRBD2 (5 bases). Per the germline V gene, CDR1 is SEHNR and CDR2 is FQNEAQ (reference sequence). The CDR3 consists of 15 residues. Trimming shortened V by 1 base and J by 4 bases, and 11 bases separated the two germline ends. CDR3: CASSLVTTPYNEQFF. CDR3 DNA sequence: TGTGCCAGCAGCTTAGTGACTACTCCTTACAATGAGCAGTTCTTC.

Remarks on this clonotype: This may arise from a read error, as a much more abundant clone is one base away. The chain carries TRBV7-2 and TRBJ1-5, with TRBD1 as a possible D gene (6 bases). Trimming took off 7 bases at V and 7 bases at J, with 14 bases between the two ends. Looked up from germline, CDR1 is SGHTA and CDR2 is FQGNSA. This CDR3 has 13 residues. The chain's CDR3 is CASNTQGTQPQHF. The DNA for the CDR3 is TGTGCCAGCAACACACAGGGCACGCAGCCCCAGCATTTT. Complete variable domain (other parts from reference TRBV7-2 and TRBJ1-5): GAGVSQSPSNKVTEKGKDVELRCDPISGHTALYWYRQSLGQGLEFLIYFQGNSAPDKSGLPSDRFSAERTGGSVSTLTIQRTQQEDSAVYLCASNTQGTQPQHFGDGTRLSIL.

The rearrangement links TRBV6-2 or TRBV6-3 to TRBJ1-5, with TRBD1 matching over 8 bases. Trimming cost V 2 bases and J 4 bases; bases outside gene matches: 4. Per the germline V gene, CDR1 is MNHEY and CDR2 is SVGEGT. CDR3 length: 15 residues. The CDR3 loop is CASSYTGGQNQPQHF. For the CDR3, the DNA is TGTGCCAGCAGTTACACAGGGGGACAAAATCAGCCCCAGCATTTT.

Only a few counts were recorded for this clonotype. V and J are TRBV10-3 and TRBJ1-4; 7 bases align to TRBD1. Germline values: CDR1 ENHRY, CDR2 SYGVKD. The trim removed 0 bases at V and 10 bases at J, leaving 11 bases unmatched. The CDR3 extends over 16 amino acids. The CDR3 loop reads CAISESRGRSIGKLFF. DNA of the CDR3: TGTGCCATCAGTGAGTCTAGGGGGCGTTCTATTGGAAAACTGTTTTTT.

In its sample, this clonotype was seen once. The CDR3 sequence is CASSLRRTETQYF. CDR3 nucleotide sequence: TGTGCCAGCAGCTTACGCCGGACTGAGACCCAGTACTTC. The V gene is TRBV5-5, the J gene TRBJ2-5, with a weak D call TRBD2 (5 bases). Germline V CDR1 and CDR2: SGHKS, YYEKEE (reference sequence). The V end lost 2 bases, the J end lost 5 bases, and 10 bases lay between the germline ends. The CDR3 runs 13 residues.

This sequence joins TRBV6-5 and TRBJ1-2; the match to TRBD1 covers 8 bases. CDR1 and CDR2 from the germline V gene are MNHEY and SVGAGI. Trimming took 5 bases from V and 0 from J; bases not matched to a gene: 5. CDR3 size: 15 residues. The CDR3 nucleotides read TGTGCCAGCAGTAGACAGGGGAAAGCTAACTATGGCTACACCTTC. This sequence encodes CASSRQGKANYGYTF.

This clonotype occurred a few times. V and J are TRBV12-3 or TRBV12-4 and TRBJ1-1; 11 positions agree with TRBD1. With V trimmed by 5 bases and J by 3 bases, 5 bases remained unmatched. This CDR3 region has 15 residues. The CDR3 region has the DNA TGTGCCAGCAGTCCATGGGACAGGGGGGACACTGAAGCTTTCTTT. This gives the protein CASSPWDRGDTEAFF.

CDR3 in DNA: TGTGCCAGCAGTCCCCGGGCCCTAAGCTACGAGCAGTACTTC. This translates into CASSPRALSYEQYF. This chain uses TRBV28 with TRBJ2-7; D is unresolved. V gave up 5 bases and J gave up 3 bases, with 14 bases separating them. Germline CDR1 is MDHEN and CDR2 is SYDVKM. The CDR3 runs to 14 residues. Full variable domain (rest looked up from reference TRBV28 and TRBJ2-7): DVKVTQSSRYLVKRTGEKVFLECVQDMDHENMFWYRQDPGLGLRLIYFSYDVKMKEKGDIPEGYSVSREKKERFSLILESASTNQTSMYLCASSPRALSYEQYFGPGTRLTVT.

The chain combines TRBV4-1 with TRBJ2-1, with D perhaps given as TRBD1 or TRBD2 (5 bases each). CDR1 is MGHRA, CDR2 YSYEKL, per germline. Trimming removed 0 bases from V and 4 bases from J, with 16 bases in between. The CDR3 extends over 17 amino acids. The CDR3: CASSQDSIREGYNEQFF. The CDR3 DNA is TGCGCCAGCAGCCAAGATTCGATACGTGAGGGGTACAATGAGCAGTTCTTC.

This clonotype was detected a few times. The gene calls are TRBV19 and TRBJ2-7; a weak D match, TRBD1 (6 bases). The CDR3 has 13 amino acids. Germline V gives CDR1 LNHDA, CDR2 SQIVND (reference sequence). V was pared by 5 bases and J by 0 bases, with 8 bases between. The CDR3 nucleotides are TGTGCCAGTAGTGAGGACAGCTCCTACGAGCAGTACTTC. This translates into CASSEDSSYEQYF.

This clonotype came up a few times. V gene TRBV28 combines with J gene TRBJ1-5; D unclear. Germline CDR1 and CDR2: MDHEN and SYDVKM. The CDR3 runs to 12 residues. V was pared by 8 bases and J by 3 bases, with 8 bases between. The CDR3 coding sequence is TGTGCCAGCCTGAAATTCAATCAGCCCCAGCATTTT. Encoded protein: CASLKFNQPQHF.

This clonotype was observed at least ten times. This rearrangement joins TRBV7-9 to TRBJ1-2; no clear D gene. V was cut by 1 base and J by 5 bases, with 5 bases left in between. Looked up from germline, CDR1 is SEHNR and CDR2 is FQNEAQ (reference sequence). The CDR3 runs to 12 residues. The CDR3 sequence is CASSLGQYGYTF. CDR3 sequence (DNA): TGTGCCAGCAGCTTAGGGCAGTATGGCTACACCTTC.

V is TRBV2 and J is TRBJ2-4; D is unresolved. CDR1 is SNHLY, CDR2 FYNNEI, per germline. The CDR3 has 12 residues. Trimming left V 11 bases short and J 9 bases short, with 17 bases between. The CDR3 nucleotides are TGTGCCCGGAGAGGTCCGAAGGGCATTCAGTACTTC. Its protein product is CARRGPKGIQYF. Based on the CDR3 plus reference TRBV2 and TRBJ2-4, the full variable domain is EPEVTQTPSHQVTQMGQEVILRCVPISNHLYFYWYRQILGQKVEFLVSFYNNEISEKSEIFDDQFSVERPDGSNFTLKIRSTKLEDSAMYFCARRGPKGIQYFGAGTRLSVL.

This clonotype was detected ten times or more. CDR3 in amino acids: CASSDRAGGNNEQFF. The DNA of the CDR3 is TGTGCCAGCAGTGACCGGGCGGGGGGTAACAATGAGCAGTTCTTC. The chain carries TRBV6-4 and TRBJ2-1; 8 nucleotides match TRBD2. The germline gives CDR1 MRHNA, CDR2 SNTAGT. Trimming cost V 2 bases and J 5 bases; bases outside gene matches: 5. The CDR3 is 15 residues long.

On this clonotype itself: One end of the junction is discordant with germline, which a read error may explain. The chain links TRBV5-3 to TRBJ2-7; either TRBD1 or TRBD2 may supply D (5 bases each). Being an ORF, TRBV5-3 has a function that is uncertain. This CDR3 region has 15 residues. The CDR3 sequence: CASSLKGTSFHEQYF. Here the CDR3 DNA reads TGTGCCAGCAGCTTAAAAGGGACCTCGTTCCACGAGCAGTACTTC.

The sample holds a few counts of this clonotype. The genes are TRBV5-6 and TRBJ1-1; TRBD1 is a possible D gene (5 bases). V was shortened by 7 bases and J by 3 bases, with 22 bases between the two germline ends. Germline V gives CDR1 SGHDT, CDR2 YYEEEE. CDR3 length: 16 residues. The CDR3 protein is CASSRSGMRDYTEAFF. For the CDR3, the DNA is TGTGCCAGCTCTAGGTCAGGGATGAGGGACTACACTGAAGCTTTCTTT.